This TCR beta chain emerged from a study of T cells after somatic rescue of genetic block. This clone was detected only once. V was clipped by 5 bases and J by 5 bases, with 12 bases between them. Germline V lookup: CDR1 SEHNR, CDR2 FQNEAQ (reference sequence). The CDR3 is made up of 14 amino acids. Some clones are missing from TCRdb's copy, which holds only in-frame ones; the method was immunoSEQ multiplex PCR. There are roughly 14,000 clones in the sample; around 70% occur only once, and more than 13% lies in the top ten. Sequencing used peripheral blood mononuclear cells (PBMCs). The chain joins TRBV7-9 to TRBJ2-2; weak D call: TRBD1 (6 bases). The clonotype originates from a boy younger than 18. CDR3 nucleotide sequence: TGTGCCAGCAGCCCGACAGGTTTAACCGGGGAGCTGTTTTTT. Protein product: CASSPTGLTGELFF.